These 28 T cell receptor beta chains came from one sample sequenced in a study of OX40 agonist ivuxolimab in advanced cancers. Profiling relied on immunoSEQ multiplex PCR, and the TCRdb table lists in-frame clones only, not all of them. This table has about 72,000 clones, around 87% appearing once. This material consisted of CD4+ or CD8+ T cells sorted from blood, taken in a trial of the OX40 agonist ivuxolimab. The receptors originated from an adult with an advanced solid tumor such as melanoma, head and neck, liver or kidney cancer.

The genes are TRBV19 and TRBJ2-1; 10 nucleotides line up with TRBD2. The CDR3 is 14 residues long. Germline V CDR1 and CDR2: LNHDA, SQIVND (reference sequence). Trimming removed 4 bases from V and 7 bases from J; junction bases left unmatched: 4. CDR3 protein: CASSSLAGVNEQFF. The CDR3 bases are TGTGCCAGTAGTAGTCTAGCGGGAGTTAATGAGCAGTTCTTC.

This chain uses TRBV4-1 with TRBJ2-7, with D tentatively TRBD1 (6 bases). Trimming pared 3 bases from V and 4 bases from J, leaving 10 bases between. This CDR3 is 13 amino acids long. Germline assignment: CDR1 MGHRA and CDR2 YSYEKL. The CDR3 here is CASSHSDRYEQYF. Written as DNA, the CDR3 is TGCGCCAGCAGCCATAGCGACAGGTACGAGCAGTACTTC.

This chain connects TRBV18 to TRBJ1-4; D may be TRBD1 (5 bases). This CDR3 is built from 14 residues. V was pared by 5 bases and J by 7 bases, with 14 bases between. Germline V gives CDR1 KGHSH, CDR2 LQKENI. CDR3 region: CASSTGGIGEKLFF. In DNA form, the CDR3 reads TGTGCCAGCTCAACGGGGGGTATCGGTGAAAAACTGTTTTTT.

The chain couples TRBV7-9 to TRBJ1-1, with 9 bases aligning to TRBD1. The CDR3 has 15 amino acids. The ends lost 3 bases at V and 5 bases at J; junction bases unmatched: 7. The V gene's germline CDR1 is SEHNR and CDR2 FQNEAQ (reference sequence). The CDR3 spells CASSFSGQGETEAFF. The CDR3 DNA reads TGTGCCAGCAGCTTCTCGGGACAGGGTGAAACTGAAGCTTTCTTT.

The chain uses TRBV7-2 and TRBJ2-7; 8 bases match TRBD2. The V and J ends lost 2 bases and 1 base, in that order; junction bases with no gene match: 4. The germline CDR1 and CDR2 sequences are SGHTA and FQGNSA. This CDR3 region has 15 residues. CDR3 DNA sequence: TGTGCCAGCAGCTTACGGGGGGGCCTATCCTACGAGCAGTACTTC. Protein sequence: CASSLRGGLSYEQYF.

The chain links TRBV19 to TRBJ1-2; TRBD1 might be the D (6 bases). This CDR3 is 15 amino acids long. Germline CDR1 reads LNHDA; CDR2 reads SQIVND (reference sequence). The V end was cut by 0 bases, the J end by 5 bases, with 13 bases between. Here the CDR3 reads CASSIEPGAGYGYTF. The CDR3 DNA reads as TGTGCCAGTAGTATAGAGCCGGGGGCCGGTTATGGCTACACCTTC.

The DNA of the CDR3 is TGTGCCAGCAGCTTAGGGCGAGGGGCGGTTGAGACCCAGTACTTC. It is translated as CASSLGRGAVETQYF. This chain links TRBV5-8 with TRBJ2-5, with D perhaps TRBD1 or TRBD2 (5 bases each). The germline gives CDR1 SGHTS, CDR2 YDEGEE. The ends were cut back, 2 bases at V and 5 bases at J, with 16 bases in the middle. This CDR3 has 15 amino acids.

The gene calls are TRBV21-1 and TRBJ2-7; TRBD1, the D gene given by the table, was not confirmed from the DNA. TRBV21-1 is described as a pseudogene. The CDR3 contains 16 residues. The CDR3 reads CASSKGISGQIYEQYF. The CDR3 DNA is TGTGCCAGCAGCAAAGGGATATCAGGACAGATCTACGAGCAGTACTTC.

V usage is TRBV30 and J usage is TRBJ2-3; 7 bases fit TRBD2. Germline V gives CDR1 GTSNPN, CDR2 SVGIG (reference sequence). V trimming: 1 base; J trimming: 0 bases; junction bases outside the gene matches: 1. CDR3 size: 14 residues. CDR3 region: CAWSDGRSTDTQYF. In nucleotides, the CDR3 is TGTGCCTGGAGTGACGGGAGGAGCACAGATACGCAGTATTTT.

This clone appeared a few times. This chain joins TRBV19 and TRBJ1-2; no firm D call. The CDR3 consists of 13 residues. V lost 3 bases and J lost 6, with 11 bases in between. Germline assignment: CDR1 LNHDA and CDR2 SQIVND (reference sequence). The CDR3 bases are TGTGCCAGTAGTATTCCGGGCTCGAATGGCTACACCTTC. It yields the protein CASSIPGSNGYTF.

The J gene is TRBJ1-2, the V gene TRBV5-5, with D tentatively TRBD1 (5 bases). Germline V gene sequence: CDR1 SGHKS, CDR2 YYEKEE (reference sequence). Trimming stripped 4 bases from V and 1 base from J, with 23 bases between. The CDR3 extends over 18 amino acids. CDR3 in DNA: TGTGCCAGCAGCCTTGTGGGGACTACAGTACACCTTAACTATGGCTACACCTTC. It codes for CASSLVGTTVHLNYGYTF.

The chain joins TRBV6-5 to TRBJ1-1; no clear D. Germline V lookup: CDR1 MNHEY, CDR2 SVGAGI. The CDR3 has 15 amino acids. V was pared by 0 bases and J by 3 bases, with 11 bases between. The CDR3 sequence: CASSYSANRDTEAFF. In DNA, the CDR3 is TGTGCCAGCAGTTACTCGGCGAACCGGGACACTGAAGCTTTCTTT.

The gene calls are TRBV5-4 and TRBJ1-1, with 7 bases lining up with TRBD1. This CDR3 is 15 amino acids long. The germline V gene has CDR1 SGHNT and CDR2 YYREEE (reference sequence). Losses at the gene ends were 4 bases for V and 10 bases for J; bases not matched to a gene: 16. CDR3: CASSPPAGGQRRAFF. As DNA, the CDR3 is TGTGCCAGCAGCCCCCCAGCGGGGGGACAGAGGAGAGCTTTCTTT.

This chain uses TRBV4-1 with TRBJ2-7; D not resolved. In germline, CDR1 is MGHRA, CDR2 YSYEKL. The CDR3 contains 15 residues. V dropped 1 base and J dropped 1 base, with 11 bases sitting between them. The CDR3: CASSQGLVGSYEQYF. The CDR3 DNA sequence: TGCGCCAGCAGCCAAGGCCTGGTGGGGTCCTACGAGCAGTACTTC.

This chain uses TRBV7-9 with TRBJ1-1, with 9 bases identical to TRBD1. This CDR3 contains 15 residues. J lost 4 bases, V lost 6 bases, and 9 bases had no gene match. Germline loops: CDR1 SEHNR, CDR2 FQNEAQ (reference sequence). The CDR3 DNA reads as TGTGCCAGCAGGTTCGGGACAGGGAGGAGCACTGAAGCTTTCTTT. Translating gives CASRFGTGRSTEAFF.

The J gene is TRBJ1-1, the V gene TRBV6-4; maybe TRBD1 (6 bases). The CDR3 is 12 residues long. In germline, CDR1 is MRHNA, CDR2 SNTAGT. V was clipped by 7 bases and J by 3 bases, with 9 bases between them. The CDR3 DNA follows: TGTGCCAGCAAGGACAGAGACACTGAAGCTTTCTTT. Its protein is CASKDRDTEAFF.

The V call is TRBV30, the J call TRBJ1-3; no clear D gene. This CDR3 has 14 amino acids. V lost 4 bases to trimming and J lost 0 bases, with 10 bases between them. CDR1 and CDR2 (germline): GTSNPN, SVGIG (reference sequence). The CDR3 DNA reads TGTGCCTGGAACCTGGCGTTCTCTGGAAACACCATATATTTT. Translating it yields CAWNLAFSGNTIYF.

This clone appeared once. This chain uses TRBV19 with TRBJ2-4, with TRBD2 matching over 8 bases. Germline trimming cut 5 bases from V and 3 bases from J; bases unmatched to any gene: 6. Germline loops: CDR1 LNHDA, CDR2 SQIVND (reference sequence). The CDR3 loop spans 15 amino acids. The CDR3 protein is CASSLAGYGKNIQYF. CDR3 nucleotides: TGTGCCAGTAGTCTAGCGGGTTATGGCAAAAACATTCAGTACTTC. Complete variable domain (other parts from reference TRBV19 and TRBJ2-4): DGGITQSPKYLFRKEGQNVTLSCEQNLNHDAMYWYRQDPGQGLRLIYYSQIVNDFQKGDIAEGYSVSREKKESFPLTVTSAQKNPTAFYLCASSLAGYGKNIQYFGAGTRLSVL.

This clone was picked up one time. V gene TRBV13 combines with J gene TRBJ2-1, with D uncertain. Looked up from germline, CDR1 is PRHDT and CDR2 is FYEKMQ (reference sequence). The germline V and J ends were trimmed by 4 bases and 4 bases, with 8 bases remaining between them. The CDR3 totals 13 residues. The CDR3 reads CASSSNRYNEQFF. The CDR3 region has the DNA TGTGCCAGCAGCTCGAATAGATACAATGAGCAGTTCTTC.

This clone came up once. The V call is TRBV6-5, the J call TRBJ1-2, with 11 bases aligning to TRBD1. J lost 8 bases, V lost 6 bases, and 11 bases had no gene match. The CDR3 sequence is 15 residues long. CDR1 and CDR2 from the germline V gene are MNHEY and SVGAGI. CDR3 amino acids: CASRWTGGGIDGYTF. DNA of the CDR3: TGTGCCAGCAGATGGACAGGGGGCGGAATCGACGGCTACACCTTC.

This rearrangement joins TRBV13 to TRBJ1-4; D uncertain. V lost 0 bases, J lost 0 bases, and 11 bases lay in between. Germline assignment: CDR1 PRHDT and CDR2 FYEKMQ (reference sequence). The CDR3 spans 17 residues. For the CDR3, the DNA is TGTGCCAGCAGCTTAGGCGGCAGCGTTGCAACTAATGAAAAACTGTTTTTT. Amino acids: CASSLGGSVATNEKLFF. Combining the CDR3 with reference TRBV13 and TRBJ1-4 gives the whole variable domain AAGVIQSPRHLIKEKRETATLKCYPIPRHDTVYWYQQGPGQDPQFLISFYEKMQSDKGSIPDRFSAQQFSDYHSELNMSSLELGDSALYFCASSLGGSVATNEKLFFGSGTQLSVL.

The sample holds a few counts of this clone. V gene TRBV7-9 combines with J gene TRBJ1-5; the D is unclear. The length of the CDR3 is 15 residues. The germline V gene has CDR1 SEHNR and CDR2 FQNEAQ (reference sequence). Trimming pared 1 base from V and 11 bases from J, leaving 18 bases between. The CDR3 nucleotides are TGTGCCAGCAGCTTAGGGGAGGGTGAGGCTGGGACCCAGCATTTT. This sequence encodes CASSLGEGEAGTQHF.

This chain uses TRBV28 with TRBJ1-6, with 8 bases that match TRBD1. CDR1 and CDR2 (germline): MDHEN, SYDVKM. The CDR3 covers 15 residues. The ends lost 8 bases at V and 6 bases at J; junction bases unmatched: 9. CDR3 nucleotide sequence: TGTGCCAGCGGGGGGACAGGCAAGAGTAATTCACCCCTCCACTTT. It translates to CASGGTGKSNSPLHF.

This clone turned up a few times. This sequence joins TRBV5-4 and TRBJ1-1, with D uncertain. V lost 4 bases, J lost 4 bases, and 11 bases lay in between. Germline V lookup: CDR1 SGHNT, CDR2 YYREEE (reference sequence). The CDR3 covers 13 residues. DNA of the CDR3: TGTGCCAGCAGCCGAGCCCGGGGCACTGAAGCTTTCTTT. Translated, it gives CASSRARGTEAFF.

The rearrangement links TRBV28 to TRBJ2-1; 8 bases fit TRBD2. This CDR3 spans 13 amino acids. V dropped 8 bases and J dropped 3; count of bases not matched to a gene: 3. Germline V gene data show CDR1 as MDHEN and CDR2 as SYDVKM. The CDR3 reads CASGAGGYNEQFF. The CDR3, as DNA: TGTGCCAGCGGGGCGGGGGGCTACAATGAGCAGTTCTTC. Variable domain in full (rest from reference TRBV28 and TRBJ2-1): DVKVTQSSRYLVKRTGEKVFLECVQDMDHENMFWYRQDPGLGLRLIYFSYDVKMKEKGDIPEGYSVSREKKERFSLILESASTNQTSMYLCASGAGGYNEQFFGPGTRLTVL.

This clone was seen only a few times. This rearrangement joins TRBV5-1 to TRBJ2-5; 12 nucleotides agree with TRBD2. The ends lost 0 bases at V and 5 bases at J; junction bases unmatched: 5. This CDR3 is 16 amino acids long. Germline-derived CDR1 and CDR2 are SGHRS and YFSETQ. Here the CDR3 DNA reads TGCGCCAGCAGCTTGGGACTAGCGGGAGTATGGGAGACCCAGTACTTC. Amino acids: CASSLGLAGVWETQYF.

The V call is TRBV5-5, the J call TRBJ2-5, with D unresolved. The germline CDR1 and CDR2 sequences are SGHKS and YYEKEE (reference sequence). The CDR3 has 15 residues. The ends were cut back, 4 bases at V and 2 bases at J, with 15 bases in the middle. Written as DNA, the CDR3 is TGTGCCAGCAGCCTTGTTGGGGTCGGGCAAGAGACCCAGTACTTC. Translating it yields CASSLVGVGQETQYF.

The V call is TRBV6-1, the J call TRBJ1-2; D is unresolved. The CDR3 totals 13 residues. Per the germline V gene, CDR1 is MNHNS and CDR2 is SASEGT. V was pared by 7 bases and J by 4 bases, with 13 bases between. CDR3 residues: CASKNSGTYGYTF. In DNA form, the CDR3 reads TGTGCCAGCAAGAACTCAGGAACCTATGGCTACACCTTC.